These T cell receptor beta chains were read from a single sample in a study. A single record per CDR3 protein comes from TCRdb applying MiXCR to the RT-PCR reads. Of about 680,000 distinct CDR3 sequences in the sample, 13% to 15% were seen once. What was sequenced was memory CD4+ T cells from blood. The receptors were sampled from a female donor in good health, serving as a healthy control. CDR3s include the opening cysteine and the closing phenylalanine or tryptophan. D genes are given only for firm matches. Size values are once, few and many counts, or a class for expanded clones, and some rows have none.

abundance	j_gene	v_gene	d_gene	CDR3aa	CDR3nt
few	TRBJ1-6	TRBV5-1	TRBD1	CASSQIRTGGSYNSPLHF	TGCGCCAGCAGCCAAATTCGGACAGGGGGCTCCTATAATTCACCCCTCCACTTT
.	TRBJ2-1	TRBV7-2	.	CASSNGGQYNEQFF	TGTGCCAGCAGCAATGGCGGACAGTACAATGAGCAGTTCTTC
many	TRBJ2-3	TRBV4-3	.	CASSQDIRDFEDTQYF	TGCGCCAGCAGCCAAGATATACGGGATTTCGAAGATACGCAGTATTTT
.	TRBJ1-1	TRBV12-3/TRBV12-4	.	CASSSLTGSGAFF	TGTGCCAGCAGTTCCCTCACAGGGTCGGGAGCTTTCTTT
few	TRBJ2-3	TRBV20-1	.	CSARGDLRESSDTQYF	TGCAGTGCTAGAGGGGACTTGAGGGAGTCCTCAGATACGCAGTATTTT
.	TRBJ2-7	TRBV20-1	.	CSARQALYEQYF	TGCAGTGCTAGGCAAGCTCTTTACGAGCAGTACTTC
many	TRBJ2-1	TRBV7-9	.	CASSPVGEQFF	TGTGCCAGCAGTCCAGTCGGTGAGCAGTTCTTC
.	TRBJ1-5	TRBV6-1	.	CASSVSPHQPQHF	TGTGCCAGCAGTGTAAGTCCCCATCAGCCCCAGCATTTT
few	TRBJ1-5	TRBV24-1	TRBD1	CATSESDRGGNQPQHF	TGTGCCACCAGTGAATCCGACAGGGGAGGTAATCAGCCCCAGCATTTT
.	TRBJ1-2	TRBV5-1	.	CASSLASQGEGSGYTF	TGCGCCAGCAGCTTGGCCTCGCAGGGAGAGGGATCTGGCTACACCTTC
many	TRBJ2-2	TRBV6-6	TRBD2	CASSYPPGGGNTGELFF	TGTGCCAGCAGTTATCCCCCGGGCGGGGGAAACACCGGGGAGCTGTTTTTT
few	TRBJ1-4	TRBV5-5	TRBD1	CASSLGQGAEKLFF	TGTGCCAGCAGCTTGGGGCAGGGGGCTGAAAAACTGTTTTTT